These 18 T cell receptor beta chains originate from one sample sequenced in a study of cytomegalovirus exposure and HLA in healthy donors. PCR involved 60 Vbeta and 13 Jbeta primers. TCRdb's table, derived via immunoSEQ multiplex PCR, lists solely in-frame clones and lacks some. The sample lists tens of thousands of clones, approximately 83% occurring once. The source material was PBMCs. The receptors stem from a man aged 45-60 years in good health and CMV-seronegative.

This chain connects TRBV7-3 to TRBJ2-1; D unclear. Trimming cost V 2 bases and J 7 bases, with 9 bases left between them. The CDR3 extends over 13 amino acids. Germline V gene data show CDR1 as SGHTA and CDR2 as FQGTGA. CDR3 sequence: CASSLASQNEQFF. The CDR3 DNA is TGTGCCAGCAGCTTAGCCTCACAGAATGAGCAGTTCTTC.

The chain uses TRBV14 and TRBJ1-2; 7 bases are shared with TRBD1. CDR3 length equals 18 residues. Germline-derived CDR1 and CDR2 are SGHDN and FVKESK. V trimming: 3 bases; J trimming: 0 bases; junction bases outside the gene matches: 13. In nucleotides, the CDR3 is TGTGCCAGCAGCCAGACCGGGAGTGGGGACAGCCCTAACTATGGCTACACCTTC. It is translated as CASSQTGSGDSPNYGYTF. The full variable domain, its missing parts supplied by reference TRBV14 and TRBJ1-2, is EAGVTQFPSHSVIEKGQTVTLRCDPISGHDNLYWYRRVMGKEIKFLLHFVKESKQDESGMPNNRFLAERTGGTYSTLKVQPAELEDSGVYFCASSQTGSGDSPNYGYTFGSGTRLTVV.

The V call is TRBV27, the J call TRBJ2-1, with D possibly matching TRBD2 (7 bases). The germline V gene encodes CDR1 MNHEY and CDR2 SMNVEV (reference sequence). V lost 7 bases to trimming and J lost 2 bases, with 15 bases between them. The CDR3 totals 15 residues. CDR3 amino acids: CASTHKGGAYNEQFF. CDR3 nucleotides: TGTGCCAGCACCCATAAGGGGGGGGCCTACAATGAGCAGTTCTTC.

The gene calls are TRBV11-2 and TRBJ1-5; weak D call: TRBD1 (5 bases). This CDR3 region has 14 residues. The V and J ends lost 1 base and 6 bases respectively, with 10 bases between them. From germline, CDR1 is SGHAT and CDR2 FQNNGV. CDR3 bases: TGTGCCAGCAGCTTAGGGCAGGGAGGTCAGCCCCAGCATTTT. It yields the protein CASSLGQGGQPQHF.

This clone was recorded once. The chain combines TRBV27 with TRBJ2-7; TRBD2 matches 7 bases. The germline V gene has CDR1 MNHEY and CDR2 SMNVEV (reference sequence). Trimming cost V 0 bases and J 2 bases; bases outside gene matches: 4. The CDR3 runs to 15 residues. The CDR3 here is CASSLSTGGPYEQYF. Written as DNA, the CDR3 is TGTGCCAGCAGTTTATCCACGGGAGGCCCCTACGAGCAGTACTTC.

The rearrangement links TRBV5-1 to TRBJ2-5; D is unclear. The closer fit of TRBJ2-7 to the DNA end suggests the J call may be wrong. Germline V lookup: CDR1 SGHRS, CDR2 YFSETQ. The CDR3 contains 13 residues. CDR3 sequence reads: CASSLATAYEQYF. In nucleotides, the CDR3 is TGCGCCAGCAGCTTGGCCACCGCCTACGAGCAGTACTTC.

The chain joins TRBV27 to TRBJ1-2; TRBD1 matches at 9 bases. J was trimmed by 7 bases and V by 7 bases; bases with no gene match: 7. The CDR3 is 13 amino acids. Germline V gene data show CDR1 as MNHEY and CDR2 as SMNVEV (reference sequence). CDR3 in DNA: TGTGCCAGCAAAGGGACAGGGTATTCTGGCTACACCTTC. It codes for CASKGTGYSGYTF.

Here the CDR3 reads CASSLVGESSYNEQFF. The CDR3 coding sequence is TGTGCCAGCAGCTTAGTTGGAGAAAGCTCCTACAATGAGCAGTTCTTC. The chain uses TRBV7-8 and TRBJ2-1; D is ambiguous. This CDR3 comprises 16 residues. V dropped 1 base and J dropped 0 bases, with 10 bases sitting between them. The germline V gene has CDR1 SGHVS and CDR2 FQNEAQ.

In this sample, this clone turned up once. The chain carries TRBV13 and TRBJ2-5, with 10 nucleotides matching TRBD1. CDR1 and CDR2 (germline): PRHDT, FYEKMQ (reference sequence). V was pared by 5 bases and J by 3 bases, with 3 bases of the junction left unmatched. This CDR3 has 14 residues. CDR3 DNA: TGTGCCAGCAGCCCCGGGACAGGGGAAGAGACCCAGTACTTC. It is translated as CASSPGTGEETQYF. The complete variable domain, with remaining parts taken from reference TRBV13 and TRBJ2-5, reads AAGVIQSPRHLIKEKRETATLKCYPIPRHDTVYWYQQGPGQDPQFLISFYEKMQSDKGSIPDRFSAQQFSDYHSELNMSSLELGDSALYFCASSPGTGEETQYFGPGTRLLVL.

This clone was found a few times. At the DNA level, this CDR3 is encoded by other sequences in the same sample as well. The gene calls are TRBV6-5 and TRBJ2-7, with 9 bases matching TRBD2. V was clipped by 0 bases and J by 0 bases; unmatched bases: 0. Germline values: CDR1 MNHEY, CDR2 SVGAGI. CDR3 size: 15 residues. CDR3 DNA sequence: TGTGCCAGCAGTTACTCAGCGGGGGGCTCCTACGAGCAGTACTTC. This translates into CASSYSAGGSYEQYF.

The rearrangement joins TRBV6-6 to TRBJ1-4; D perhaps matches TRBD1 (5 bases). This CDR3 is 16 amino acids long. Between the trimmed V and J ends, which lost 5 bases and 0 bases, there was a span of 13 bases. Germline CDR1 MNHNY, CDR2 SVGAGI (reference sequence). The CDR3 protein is CASSGSGSPTNEKLFF. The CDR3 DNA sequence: TGTGCCAGCAGTGGTTCAGGGTCCCCAACTAATGAAAAACTGTTTTTT.

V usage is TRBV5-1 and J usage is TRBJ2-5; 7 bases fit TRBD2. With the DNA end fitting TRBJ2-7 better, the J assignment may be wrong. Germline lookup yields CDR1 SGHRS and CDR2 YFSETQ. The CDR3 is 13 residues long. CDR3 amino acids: CASSSGLGHEQYF. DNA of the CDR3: TGCGCCAGCAGCTCCGGACTAGGCCACGAGCAGTACTTC.

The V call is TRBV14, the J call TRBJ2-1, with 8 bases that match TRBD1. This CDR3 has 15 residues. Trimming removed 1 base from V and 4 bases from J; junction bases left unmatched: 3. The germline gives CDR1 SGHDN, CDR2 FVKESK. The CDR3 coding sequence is TGTGCCAGCAGCCAAGTCCAGGGGGCATACAATGAGCAGTTCTTC. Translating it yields CASSQVQGAYNEQFF.

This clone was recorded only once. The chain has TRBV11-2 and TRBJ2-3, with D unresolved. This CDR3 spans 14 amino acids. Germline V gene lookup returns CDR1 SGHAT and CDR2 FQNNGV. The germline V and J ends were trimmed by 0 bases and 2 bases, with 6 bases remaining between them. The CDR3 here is CASSLDRVTDTQYF. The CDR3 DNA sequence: TGTGCCAGCAGCTTAGATCGGGTCACAGATACGCAGTATTTT.

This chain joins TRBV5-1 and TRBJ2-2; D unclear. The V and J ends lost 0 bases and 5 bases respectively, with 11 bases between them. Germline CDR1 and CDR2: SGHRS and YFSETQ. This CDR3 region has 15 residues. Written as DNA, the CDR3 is TGCGCCAGCAGCTTGGTTTCTAGGCGGACCGGGGAGCTGTTTTTT. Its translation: CASSLVSRRTGELFF.

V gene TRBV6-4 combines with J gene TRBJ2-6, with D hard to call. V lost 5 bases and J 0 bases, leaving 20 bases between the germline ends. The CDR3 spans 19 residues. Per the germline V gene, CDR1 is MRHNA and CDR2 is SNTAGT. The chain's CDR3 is CASSKSSGFSSSGANVLTF. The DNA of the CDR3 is TGTGCCAGCAGTAAAAGTTCGGGTTTTTCAAGCTCTGGGGCCAACGTCCTGACTTTC.

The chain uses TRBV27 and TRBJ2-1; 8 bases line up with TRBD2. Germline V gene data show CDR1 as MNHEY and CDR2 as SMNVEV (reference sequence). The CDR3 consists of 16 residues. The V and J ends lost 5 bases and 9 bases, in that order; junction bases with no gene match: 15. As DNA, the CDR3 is TGTGCCAGCAGTCCCCAGGGGAGCGGGAGAGTGGTTGAGCAGTTCTTC. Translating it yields CASSPQGSGRVVEQFF.

CDR3 nucleotide sequence: TGTGCCAGCAGCCGTCTCCGGGCTAGCGGGTTTATACTAGCCAAAAACATTCAGTACTTC. It is translated as CASSRLRASGFILAKNIQYF. The chain links TRBV11-3 to TRBJ2-4; 8 nucleotides line up with TRBD2. The V segment lost 5 bases and the J segment 0 bases; nucleotides outside the gene matches: 18. Germline lookup yields CDR1 SGHNT and CDR2 YENEEA. CDR3 length: 20 amino acids.